These 10 T cell receptor beta chains were sequenced from one sample in a study of human T cells and chemical hapten exposure. Time point: patch test 2, 6 weeks after DPC sensitization. The treatment: therapeutic diphenylcyclopropenone sensitization with weekly scalp DPC. TCRdb processed the RACE reads anew with MiXCR; each CDR3 protein has one entry. The profile shows some 100,000 distinct CDR3 sequences, approximately 8.8% of them singletons. Source: whole blood, taken in connection with sensitization to the hapten diphenylcyclopropenone (DPC). The source is a woman in her thirties or forties with alopecia areata. Some clones in this sample may be carry-over from other donors' samples.

This clonotype showed up just a few times. This rearrangement joins TRBV14 to TRBJ2-5, with 8 bases aligning to TRBD2. In germline, CDR1 is SGHDN, CDR2 FVKESK. V gave up 1 base and J gave up 7 bases; unmatched junction bases: 8. The CDR3 loop spans 15 amino acids. CDR3 bases: TGTGCCAGCAGCCAAGTCGGACGGCGGGGGGCGACCCAGTACTTC. Its protein product is CASSQVGRRGATQYF.

The chain carries TRBV5-1 and TRBJ2-2; the D gene is possibly TRBD1 (6 bases). The CDR3 is made up of 16 amino acids. Between the trimmed V and J ends, which lost 1 base and 5 bases, there was a span of 15 bases. Germline CDR1 SGHRS, CDR2 YFSETQ. CDR3 DNA sequence: TGCGCCAGCAGCTTGTGGGGGCCGAGGGATACCGGGGAGCTGTTTTTT. This codes for CASSLWGPRDTGELFF.

This chain links TRBV20-1 with TRBJ2-3; 11 nucleotides agree with TRBD2. The CDR3 runs to 14 residues. V lost 6 bases to trimming and J lost 4 bases; unmatched junction nucleotides: 6. Per the germline V gene, CDR1 is DFQATT and CDR2 is SNEGSKA (reference sequence). Here the CDR3 DNA reads TGCAGTGCAACTAGCGGGGGTCGTTCAGATACGCAGTATTTT. Translation gives CSATSGGRSDTQYF.

In this sample, this clonotype turned up a few times. The CDR3, as DNA: TGTGCCAGCAGCCAAGGCCCAGGGGGACAGCATTTT. This translates into CASSQGPGGQHF. The chain uses TRBV3-1 and TRBJ1-5; 7 nucleotides line up with TRBD1. The V segment lost 1 base and the J segment 13 bases; nucleotides outside the gene matches: 4. CDR3 size: 12 residues. The germline V gene has CDR1 LGHDT and CDR2 YNNKEL (reference sequence).

The sample holds many counts of this clonotype. The CDR3 DNA reads TGCAGTGCTAGAGATATCTCTAGCTCCTACAATGAGCAGTTCTTC. As protein: CSARDISSSYNEQFF. The chain is built from TRBV20-1 and TRBJ2-1; D remains ambiguous. Per the germline V gene, CDR1 is DFQATT and CDR2 is SNEGSKA (reference sequence). V was shortened by 0 bases and J by 0 bases, with 9 bases between the two germline ends. CDR3 length: 15 residues.

The rearrangement joins TRBV7-9 to TRBJ2-1, with a possible D match to TRBD2 (6 bases). Trimming pared 6 bases from V and 5 bases from J, leaving 14 bases between. The CDR3 extends over 14 amino acids. Germline CDR1 is SEHNR and CDR2 is FQNEAQ (reference sequence). The CDR3 DNA follows: TGTGCCAGCAGTCCGGGACGGGAGAACAATGAGCAGTTCTTC. Its protein is CASSPGRENNEQFF. The full variable domain, in which reference TRBV7-9 and TRBJ2-1 provide the parts outside the CDR3, is DTGVSQNPRHKITKRGQNVTFRCDPISEHNRLYWYRQTLGQGPEFLTYFQNEAQLEKSRLLSDRFSAERPKGSFSTLEIQRTEQGDSAMYLCASSPGRENNEQFFGPGTRLTVL.

This clonotype was counted between two and nine times. The chain is built from TRBV6-2 or TRBV6-3 and TRBJ1-2; D uncertain. The V gene lost 7 bases and the J gene lost 1 base, with 10 bases spanning the gap. This CDR3 is 13 amino acids long. Per the germline V gene, CDR1 is MNHEY and CDR2 is SVGEGT. This CDR3 reads CASTPGSNYGYTF. CDR3 nucleotide sequence: TGTGCCAGCACCCCCGGCAGTAACTATGGCTACACCTTC.

This clonotype was counted a few times. In DNA, the CDR3 is TGTGCCAGCAGTCACGATCTAGCGGCCGGCACAGATACGCAGTATTTT. This codes for CASSHDLAAGTDTQYF. The chain carries TRBV28 and TRBJ2-3, with 7 positions matching TRBD2. The CDR3 is 16 amino acids. Germline assignment: CDR1 MDHEN and CDR2 SYDVKM. V trimming: 5 bases; J trimming: 1 base; junction bases outside the gene matches: 9.

This clonotype has only a few counts. The chain joins TRBV7-6 to TRBJ2-2; a weak D match, TRBD1 (6 bases). The germline gives CDR1 SGHVS, CDR2 FNYEAQ. The V end was cut by 5 bases, the J end by 1 base, with 11 bases between. The CDR3 consists of 15 residues. The DNA of the CDR3 is TGTGCCAGCAGCCTGCGGACAGTGAACACCGGGGAGCTGTTTTTT. It is translated as CASSLRTVNTGELFF.

DNA of the CDR3: TGCGCCAGCAGTGAGTCGAAGTCCATCTACGAGCAGTACTTC. This codes for CASSESKSIYEQYF. The chain couples TRBV10-2 to TRBJ2-7; no clear D gene. The CDR3 totals 14 residues. CDR1 and CDR2 (germline): WSHSY, SAAADI. V was cut by 0 bases and J by 3 bases, with 9 bases left in between.